Below, 14 T cell receptor beta chains from the same sample are listed, as sequenced in a study of T-cell reconstitution after alpha-beta-depleted transplantation in children. Unique molecular identifiers featured in how the TCRbeta library was prepared. MiXCR, run by TCRdb on the PCR reads, gives a single entry per CDR3 protein. The sample has about 210,000 distinct CDR3 sequences, approximately 17% seen once. Source: PBMCs, mostly from graft donor cells, taken 360 days after TCRalphabeta/CD19-depleted stem cell transplant. These receptors were collected from a male patient aged 2-15 years who had a stem cell transplant for acute lymphoblastic leukemia, so the T cells may come from the graft donor.

Ten or more counts support this clonotype. V and J are TRBV20-1 and TRBJ2-5, with a possible D match to TRBD2 (5 bases). Trimming shortened V by 5 bases and J by 6 bases, and 16 bases separated the two germline ends. This CDR3 is 13 amino acids long. From germline, CDR1 is DFQATT and CDR2 SNEGSKA (reference sequence). This chain's CDR3 is CSARGSRGQTQYF. CDR3 coding DNA: TGCAGTGCTCGCGGGTCCCGAGGGCAGACCCAGTACTTC.

The chain couples TRBV7-2 to TRBJ2-5; no definite D call. Germline CDR1 reads SGHTA; CDR2 reads FQGNSA. The ends were cut back, 1 base at V and 5 bases at J, with 8 bases in the middle. The CDR3 spans 13 residues. This CDR3 reads CASSLVSLETQYF. In nucleotides, the CDR3 is TGTGCCAGCAGCTTAGTCTCTCTGGAGACCCAGTACTTC.

The chain combines TRBV3-1 with TRBJ1-4; D gene ambiguous. From germline, CDR1 is LGHDT and CDR2 YNNKEL (reference sequence). The V end lost 1 base, the J end lost 3 bases, and 6 bases lay between the germline ends. The CDR3 loop spans 14 amino acids. CDR3 DNA: TGTGCCAGCAGCCAAGGGCGGGCTAATGAAAAACTGTTTTTT. Protein product: CASSQGRANEKLFF.

This clonotype was found many times. The chain combines TRBV5-1 with TRBJ2-7, with TRBD2 matching 8 bases. The CDR3 sequence is 16 residues long. The germline V gene has CDR1 SGHRS and CDR2 YFSETQ. V shed 0 bases and J 6 bases; nucleotides not matched to a gene: 11. The chain's CDR3 is CASSLAPGLEVSEQYF. In DNA, the CDR3 is TGCGCCAGCAGCTTGGCTCCGGGACTAGAGGTGAGCGAGCAGTACTTC. The whole variable domain, filled in from reference TRBV5-1 and TRBJ2-7, reads KAGVTQTPRYLIKTRGQQVTLSCSPISGHRSVSWYQQTPGQGLQFLFEYFSETQRNKGNFPGRFSGRQFSNSRSEMNVSTLELGDSALYLCASSLAPGLEVSEQYFGPGTRLTVT.

This chain connects TRBV29-1 to TRBJ1-2; a possible D gene is TRBD1 (6 bases). Between the trimmed V and J ends, which lost 7 bases and 3 bases, there was a span of 12 bases. Germline V gives CDR1 SQVTM, CDR2 ANQGSEA. There are 12 residues in the CDR3. In DNA form, the CDR3 reads TGCAGCGCAACAGGGAGGGACTATGGCTACACCTTC. It translates to CSATGRDYGYTF.

This clonotype was seen more than once but under ten times. The genes are TRBV5-4 and TRBJ2-3; maybe TRBD2 (6 bases). V was pared by 4 bases and J by 1 base, with 10 bases between. CDR3 size: 14 residues. Germline CDR1 is SGHNT and CDR2 is YYREEE (reference sequence). The CDR3 DNA follows: TGTGCCAGCAGCCCCGCGGGACGCACAGATACGCAGTATTTT. This gives the protein CASSPAGRTDTQYF.

This chain connects TRBV29-1 to TRBJ2-1, with TRBD2 identical over 7 bases. The germline V gene encodes CDR1 SQVTM and CDR2 ANQGSEA. The CDR3 contains 15 residues. The V and J ends lost 2 bases and 4 bases, in that order; junction bases with no gene match: 8. The CDR3 region is CSVETSGEPYNEQFF. CDR3 sequence (DNA): TGCAGCGTTGAAACCAGCGGGGAGCCGTACAATGAGCAGTTCTTC.

This clonotype was recorded a few times. The genes are TRBV29-1 and TRBJ1-3; TRBD1 matches 7 bases. Germline V gives CDR1 SQVTM, CDR2 ANQGSEA. The J segment lost 0 bases and the V segment lost 7 bases, leaving 6 bases of the junction unmatched. The CDR3 loop spans 14 amino acids. The CDR3 protein is CSASTGTSGNTIYF. The CDR3 DNA is TGCAGCGCATCGACAGGGACCTCTGGAAACACCATATATTTT.

The chain uses TRBV12-3 or TRBV12-4 and TRBJ2-7, with 8 positions matching TRBD1. After removal of 7 bases from V and 7 bases from J, the junction contained 9 bases not matched to a gene. The CDR3 runs to 13 residues. CDR3 coding DNA: TGTGCCAGCACCCATCGGACAGGGCGGGAGCAGTACTTC. It yields the protein CASTHRTGREQYF.

The V call is TRBV5-6, the J call TRBJ2-1, with TRBD2 matching 14 bases. Per germline, CDR1 SGHDT and CDR2 YYEEEE. The CDR3 sequence is 15 residues long. DNA of the CDR3: TGTGGGACTAGCGGGGGGCAGAGCTCCTACAATGAGCAGTTCTTC. Translation: CGTSGGQSSYNEQFF. The full variable domain, its missing parts supplied by reference TRBV5-6 and TRBJ2-1, is DAGVTQSPTHLIKTRGQQVTLRCSPKSGHDTVSWYQQALGQGPQFIFQYYEEEERQRGNFPDRFSGHQFPNYSSELNVNALLLGDSALYLCGTSGGQSSYNEQFFGPGTRLTVL.

This clonotype has more than one count but fewer than ten. V gene TRBV12-3 or TRBV12-4 combines with J gene TRBJ1-1; no definite D call. The CDR3 runs to 11 residues. V lost 5 bases to trimming and J lost 6 bases, with 7 bases between them. This chain's CDR3 is CASSTASEAFF. The CDR3 bases are TGTGCCAGCAGTACTGCGTCTGAAGCTTTCTTT.

This chain connects TRBV7-3 to TRBJ2-1, with TRBD2 matching over 8 bases. From germline, CDR1 is SGHTA and CDR2 FQGTGA. The CDR3 contains 14 residues. J was trimmed by 6 bases and V by 3 bases; bases with no gene match: 4. The CDR3 sequence is CASSFGGAFNEQFF. In nucleotides, the CDR3 is TGTGCCAGCAGCTTCGGGGGGGCCTTCAATGAGCAGTTCTTC.

This clonotype was observed many times. The chain combines TRBV5-1 with TRBJ2-1; D might be TRBD1 (6 bases). This CDR3 contains 12 residues. In germline, CDR1 is SGHRS, CDR2 YFSETQ. V was clipped by 2 bases and J by 12 bases, with 12 bases between them. The CDR3 sequence: CASSLGDTGQFF. DNA of the CDR3: TGCGCCAGCAGCTTAGGGGACACCGGGCAGTTCTTC. Full variable domain (remainder filled in from reference TRBV5-1 and TRBJ2-1): KAGVTQTPRYLIKTRGQQVTLSCSPISGHRSVSWYQQTPGQGLQFLFEYFSETQRNKGNFPGRFSGRQFSNSRSEMNVSTLELGDSALYLCASSLGDTGQFFGPGTRLTVL.

A single count supports this clonotype. The rearrangement links TRBV28 to TRBJ2-1; 11 nucleotides line up with TRBD2. With V trimmed by 6 bases and J by 8 bases, 9 bases remained unmatched. CDR3 length: 15 residues. Germline lookup yields CDR1 MDHEN and CDR2 SYDVKM. DNA for the CDR3: TGTGCCAGCAGGCAACTAGCGGGAGTAGTTTATGAGCAGTTCTTC. Its translation: CASRQLAGVVYEQFF.